This T cell receptor beta chain emerged from a study of CD8 T cells in ankylosing spondylitis. This clonotype was detected many times. What it binds is not known. Germline values: CDR1 ENHRY, CDR2 SYGVKD. This CDR3 region has 13 residues. V gave up 7 bases and J gave up 0 bases; unmatched junction bases: 0. TCRdb independently ran MiXCR on the 5' RACE reads; one entry per CDR3 protein. Among around 490,000 distinct CDR3 sequences, less than 6% were seen once, and the ten largest hold around 3.6%. Study conclusions and caveats: Matched ankylosing spondylitis synovial fluid reportedly contained a significantly enriched population of disease-linked clones. A TCR beta motif of under ten highly homologous variants seemed to mark ankylosing spondylitis blood.

The sample taken for sequencing was blood, either unsorted or a sorted T cell fraction (not recorded which). The sequence came from a male donor with ankylosing spondylitis. The V gene is TRBV10-3, the J gene TRBJ2-1; 7 nucleotides match TRBD2. The CDR3 loop is CAITGGSYNEQFF. CDR3 nucleotides: TGTGCCATCACGGGGGGCTCCTACAATGAGCAGTTCTTC.